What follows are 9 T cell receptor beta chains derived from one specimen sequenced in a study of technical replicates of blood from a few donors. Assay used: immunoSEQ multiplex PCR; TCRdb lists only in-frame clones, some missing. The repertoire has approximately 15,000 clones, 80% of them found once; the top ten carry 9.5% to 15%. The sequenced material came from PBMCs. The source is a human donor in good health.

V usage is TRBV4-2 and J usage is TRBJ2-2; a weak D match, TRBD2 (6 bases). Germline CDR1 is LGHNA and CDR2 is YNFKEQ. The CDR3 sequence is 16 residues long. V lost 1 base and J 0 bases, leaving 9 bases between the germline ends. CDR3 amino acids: CASSQATGANTGELFF. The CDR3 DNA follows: TGTGCCAGCAGCCAAGCTACGGGAGCGAACACCGGGGAGCTGTTTTTT.

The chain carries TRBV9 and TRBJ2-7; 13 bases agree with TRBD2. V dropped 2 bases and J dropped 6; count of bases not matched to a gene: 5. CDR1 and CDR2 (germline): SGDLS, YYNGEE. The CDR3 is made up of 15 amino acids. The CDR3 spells CASSVGTSGKIEQYF. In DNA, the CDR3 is TGTGCCAGCAGCGTTGGGACTAGCGGGAAGATCGAGCAGTACTTC.

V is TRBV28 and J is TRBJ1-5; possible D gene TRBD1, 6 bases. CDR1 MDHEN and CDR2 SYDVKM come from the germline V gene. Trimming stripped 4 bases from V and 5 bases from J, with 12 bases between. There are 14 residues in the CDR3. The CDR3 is CASSWGNRDQPQHF. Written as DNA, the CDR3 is TGTGCCAGCAGTTGGGGCAACAGGGATCAGCCCCAGCATTTT.

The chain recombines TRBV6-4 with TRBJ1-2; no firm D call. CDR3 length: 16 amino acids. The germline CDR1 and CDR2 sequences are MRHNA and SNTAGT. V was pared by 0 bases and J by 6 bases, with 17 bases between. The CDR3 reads CASSDSRRKLEDGYTF. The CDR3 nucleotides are TGTGCCAGCAGTGACTCCCGCAGGAAACTTGAAGATGGCTACACCTTC.

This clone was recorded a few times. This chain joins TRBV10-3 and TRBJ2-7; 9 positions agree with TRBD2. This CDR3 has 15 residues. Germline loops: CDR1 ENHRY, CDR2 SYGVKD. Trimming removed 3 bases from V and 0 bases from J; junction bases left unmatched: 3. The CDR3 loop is CAISDPSGTSYEQYF. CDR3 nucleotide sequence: TGTGCCATCAGTGACCCTAGCGGGACCTCCTACGAGCAGTACTTC.

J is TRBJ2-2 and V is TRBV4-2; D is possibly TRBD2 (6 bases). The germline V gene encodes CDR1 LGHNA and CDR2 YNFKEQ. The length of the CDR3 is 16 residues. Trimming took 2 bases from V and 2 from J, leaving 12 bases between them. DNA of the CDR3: TGTGCCAGCAGCCAAAATAGCGGACCCAACACCGGGGAGCTGTTTTTT. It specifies CASSQNSGPNTGELFF.

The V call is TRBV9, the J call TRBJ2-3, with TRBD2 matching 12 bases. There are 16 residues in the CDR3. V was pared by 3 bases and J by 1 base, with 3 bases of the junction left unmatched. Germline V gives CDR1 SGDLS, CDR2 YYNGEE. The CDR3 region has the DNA TGTGCCAGCAGCGGACGACTAGCGGGAGGCACAGATACGCAGTATTTT. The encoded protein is CASSGRLAGGTDTQYF.

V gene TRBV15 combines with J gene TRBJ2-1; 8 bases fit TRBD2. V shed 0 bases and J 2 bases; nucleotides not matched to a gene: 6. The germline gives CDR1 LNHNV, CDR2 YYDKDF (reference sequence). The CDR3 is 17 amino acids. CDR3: CATSRDSAGVTYNEQFF. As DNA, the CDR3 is TGTGCCACCAGCAGAGATTCAGCGGGAGTGACCTACAATGAGCAGTTCTTC.

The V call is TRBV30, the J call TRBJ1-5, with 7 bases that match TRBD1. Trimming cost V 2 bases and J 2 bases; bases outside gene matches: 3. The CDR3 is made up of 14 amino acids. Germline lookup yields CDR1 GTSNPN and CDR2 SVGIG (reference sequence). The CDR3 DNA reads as TGTGCCTGGAGTTTTGGACAGGGCAATCAGCCCCAGCATTTT. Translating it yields CAWSFGQGNQPQHF. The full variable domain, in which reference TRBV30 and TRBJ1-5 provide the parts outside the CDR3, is SQTIHQWPATLVQPVGSPLSLECTVEGTSNPNLYWYRQAAGRGLQLLFYSVGIGQISSEVPQNLSASRPQDRQFILSSKKLLLSDSGFYLCAWSFGQGNQPQHFGDGTRLSIL.